This is a list of T cell receptor beta chains from one sample in a study of blood T cell repertoires in COVID-19. Libraries were prepared by immunoSEQ multiplex PCR; TCRdb keeps only in-frame clonotypes and omits some of them. The sample lists some 93,000 clones, 65% to 90% seen once, with around 4% in the top ten. Material: peripheral blood. These receptors all come from a man aged 55 to 70 with acute or convalescent COVID-19. The conserved cysteine and the conserved F or W are not part of the CDR3 here.

TRBJ2-1	TRBV2	ASSVMREPYNEQF
TRBJ1-2	TRBV19	ASTGVRNYGYT
TRBJ1-2	TRBV7-2	ASSLVRGGNYGYT
TRBJ1-5	TRBV6-1	ASSEASTGGYQPQH
TRBJ2-7	TRBV19	ASSVRDNSYEQY
TRBJ1-3	TRBV6-5	ASSRGSSGNTIY
TRBJ2-3	TRBV10-3	AISGLAGITDTQY
TRBJ2-2	TRBV11-2	ASSFGLAGGTNTGELF
TRBJ2-5	TRBV7-7	ASSREGEETQY
TRBJ1-2	TRBV5-4	ASSPNRGIYGYT
TRBJ1-6	TRBV5-1	ASGEAGGHNSPLH
TRBJ2-2	TRBV9	ASSPRGDRNTGELF
TRBJ1-5	TRBV9	ASSAGGARQPQH
TRBJ2-1	TRBV2	ASVSRGITYNEQF
TRBJ1-1	TRBV10-3	AISPGQRDTEAF
TRBJ1-2	TRBV2	ASSEVGASYGYT
TRBJ2-2	TRBV10-1	ASMKGGITGELF
TRBJ1-1	TRBV6-5	ASSRQGLTEAF
TRBJ2-7	TRBV19	ASRRDFSSYEQY
TRBJ1-1	TRBV18	ASSFDSNTEAF
TRBJ2-3	TRBV6-2/TRBV6-3	ASSYSGSPLITDTQY
TRBJ2-3	TRBV18	ASSLGSYTDTQY
TRBJ1-5	TRBV9	ASSEGQGLSNQPQH
TRBJ1-2	TRBV5-4	ASRIGGKDGYT
TRBJ1-5	TRBV9	ASSTGPYSNQPQH
TRBJ2-5	TRBV7-8	ASSLARRGRRETQY
TRBJ1-3	TRBV2	ASSRDRGGGNTIY
TRBJ2-3	TRBV18	ASSPRVGTDTQY
TRBJ1-2	TRBV18	ASSPLQGKGGYT
TRBJ2-7	TRBV19	ASGQLAESYEQY
TRBJ2-3	TRBV11-1	ASSLEAGRTDTQY
TRBJ2-7	TRBV13	ASSLGAFLEQY
TRBJ1-1	TRBV5-6	ASSQFDREAF
TRBJ2-7	TRBV30	AWSVEQGGYEQY
TRBJ2-5	TRBV4-1	ASSRRVQETQY
TRBJ2-3	TRBV7-8	ASDSQSSTDTQY
TRBJ1-6	TRBV20-1	SASGAYYNSPLH
TRBJ1-5	TRBV7-9	ASSFLLNQPQH
TRBJ1-1	TRBV5-1	ASSLATGGWNTEAF
TRBJ2-1	TRBV6-2/TRBV6-3	ASSNPPGHQQF
TRBJ1-4	TRBV21-1	ASSNWTGGSEKLF
TRBJ1-1	TRBV18	ASSRDSGTEAF
TRBJ2-6	TRBV15	ATSPRGGQGSGANVLT
TRBJ2-5	TRBV2	ASSGLATETQY
TRBJ1-4	TRBV5-1	ASSLGGISGGEKLF
TRBJ1-5	TRBV7-8	ASSLRPGTGGHQPQH
TRBJ1-2	TRBV19	ASRRTGGGYT
TRBJ2-3	TRBV28	ASRTLAGSTDTQY